A single sample gave rise to the 22 T cell receptor beta chains below, sequenced in a study of blood T cell repertoires in COVID-19. Profiled with immunoSEQ multiplex PCR; TCRdb holds only in-frame clones, not every one. This table has around 220,000 clones, about 91% appearing once. The sample comprised peripheral blood. These receptors were collected from a man younger than 35 with active or convalescent COVID-19.

This sequence joins TRBV2 and TRBJ1-4; 9 bases fit TRBD1. J gave up 5 bases and V 7 bases, and 5 bases lay outside the gene matches. This CDR3 is built from 14 residues. Looked up from germline, CDR1 is SNHLY and CDR2 is FYNNEI. The CDR3 spells CASTRTGVNEKLFF. CDR3 coding DNA: TGTGCCAGCACTCGGACAGGGGTAAATGAAAAACTGTTTTTT.

V gene TRBV20-1 combines with J gene TRBJ1-1; D perhaps matches TRBD1 (5 bases). The germline V gene has CDR1 DFQATT and CDR2 SNEGSKA (reference sequence). CDR3 length: 17 amino acids. V was pared by 3 bases and J by 0 bases, with 20 bases between. The CDR3 here is CSASHWGRATMNTEAFF. CDR3 in DNA: TGCAGTGCTAGTCACTGGGGGAGGGCAACAATGAACACTGAAGCTTTCTTT.

DNA for the CDR3: TGTGCCAGCAGTTTATGGTTTTGGGGACAGGGGGTTATCGAGCAGTACTTC. Residues: CASSLWFWGQGVIEQYF. The J gene is TRBJ2-7, the V gene TRBV28, with 11 bases identical to TRBD1. Germline V gene data show CDR1 as MDHEN and CDR2 as SYDVKM. The CDR3 is 17 residues long. V trimming: 0 bases; J trimming: 6 bases; junction bases outside the gene matches: 10. The full variable domain, completed using reference TRBV28 and TRBJ2-7, is DVKVTQSSRYLVKRTGEKVFLECVQDMDHENMFWYRQDPGLGLRLIYFSYDVKMKEKGDIPEGYSVSREKKERFSLILESASTNQTSMYLCASSLWFWGQGVIEQYFGPGTRLTVT.

This chain links TRBV24-1 with TRBJ2-1; possibly TRBD1 for D (5 bases). V shed 4 bases and J shed 0 bases, with 12 bases lying between them. This CDR3 comprises 16 residues. CDR1 and CDR2 from the germline V gene are KGHDR and SFDVKD. CDR3 sequence: CATSEAQGSSYNEQFF. As DNA, the CDR3 is TGTGCCACCAGTGAGGCTCAGGGTAGCTCCTACAATGAGCAGTTCTTC.

The rearrangement uses TRBV7-6 and TRBJ2-7; TRBD2 matches at 7 bases. The CDR3 is 17 residues long. J gave up 6 bases and V 2 bases, and 16 bases lay outside the gene matches. Germline lookup yields CDR1 SGHVS and CDR2 FNYEAQ. The CDR3 is CASSLIPLGGNLFEQYF. In DNA form, the CDR3 reads TGTGCCAGCAGCTTAATCCCCCTCGGGGGGAACCTTTTCGAGCAGTACTTC.

This clone showed up just once. The genes are TRBV4-3 and TRBJ1-2, with D perhaps matching TRBD1 (5 bases). Germline values: CDR1 LGHNA, CDR2 YSLEER. The CDR3 extends over 14 amino acids. The V end was cut by 0 bases, the J end by 8 bases, with 13 bases between. CDR3 sequence reads: CASSQDRERGGYTF. The CDR3 nucleotides read TGCGCCAGCAGCCAAGACCGAGAACGGGGGGGCTACACCTTC.

The chain combines TRBV4-3 with TRBJ2-7; 7 positions agree with TRBD2. V dropped 3 bases and J dropped 3; count of bases not matched to a gene: 8. The germline V gene has CDR1 LGHNA and CDR2 YSLEER. The CDR3 covers 15 residues. The CDR3 loop reads CASSQLSGKGYEQYF. The CDR3, as DNA: TGCGCCAGCAGCCAGCTCAGCGGGAAGGGCTACGAGCAGTACTTC.

This chain joins TRBV30 and TRBJ2-4, with 8 bases matching TRBD1. There are 15 residues in the CDR3. CDR1 GTSNPN and CDR2 SVGIG come from the germline V gene (reference sequence). V dropped 0 bases and J dropped 2; count of bases not matched to a gene: 3. CDR3 DNA sequence: TGTGCCTGGAGTGTACTCAGGGGGCCCAAAAACATTCAGTACTTC. Translation gives CAWSVLRGPKNIQYF.

V and J are TRBV7-8 and TRBJ2-6, with 10 nucleotides matching TRBD2. CDR3 length: 19 amino acids. The trim removed 5 bases at V and 0 bases at J, leaving 10 bases unmatched. Germline assignment: CDR1 SGHVS and CDR2 FQNEAQ. The CDR3 loop reads CASSRITSGIRSGANVLTF. The CDR3 nucleotides read TGTGCCAGCAGCCGAATTACTAGCGGGATCCGCTCTGGGGCCAACGTCCTGACTTTC.

The chain employs TRBV5-4 and TRBJ2-3; TRBD2 matches 8 bases. The germline CDR1 and CDR2 sequences are SGHNT and YYREEE (reference sequence). The junction had 5 bases not matched to a gene; V was cut back by 4 bases and J by 4 bases. This CDR3 comprises 14 residues. The CDR3 spells CASSPGLAADTQYF. The DNA of the CDR3 is TGTGCCAGCAGCCCCGGACTAGCAGCAGATACGCAGTATTTT. Full variable domain (rest looked up from reference TRBV5-4 and TRBJ2-3): ETGVTQSPTHLIKTRGQQVTLRCSSQSGHNTVSWYQQALGQGPQFIFQYYREEENGRGNFPPRFSGLQFPNYSSELNVNALELDDSALYLCASSPGLAADTQYFGPGTRLTVL.

This chain links TRBV5-4 with TRBJ2-1; perhaps TRBD2 as D (6 bases). V shed 9 bases and J shed 0 bases, with 16 bases lying between them. The CDR3 runs to 15 residues. From germline, CDR1 is SGHNT and CDR2 YYREEE (reference sequence). The CDR3 loop reads CAIPHGGSSYNEQFF. The CDR3 region has the DNA TGTGCCATCCCACACGGGGGTAGCTCCTACAATGAGCAGTTCTTC.

The chain has TRBV3-1 (or the pseudogene TRBV3-2) and TRBJ2-7; TRBD1 agrees at 8 bases. The CDR3 has 15 amino acids. The germline V gene has CDR1 LGHDT and CDR2 YNNKEL (reference sequence). V dropped 4 bases and J dropped 6; count of bases not matched to a gene: 11. CDR3 protein: CASSPGRQGWAEQYF. CDR3 bases: TGTGCCAGCAGCCCAGGCCGACAGGGGTGGGCCGAGCAGTACTTC.

The chain combines TRBV10-2 with TRBJ2-3; D may be TRBD2 (6 bases). Trimming removed 6 bases at V and 0 bases at J, with 13 bases between. Germline lookup yields CDR1 WSHSY and CDR2 SAAADI. The CDR3 loop spans 15 amino acids. The CDR3 spells CASSEQGTSTDTQYF. The CDR3 DNA reads TGCGCCAGCAGCGAACAAGGGACTAGCACAGATACGCAGTATTTT.

This clone has only one observation. This chain joins TRBV18 and TRBJ1-4, with no clear D. Germline lookup yields CDR1 KGHSH and CDR2 LQKENI. V shed 4 bases and J shed 4 bases, with 10 bases lying between them. The CDR3 sequence is 14 residues long. The CDR3 sequence is CASSRGANNEKLFF. Written as DNA, the CDR3 is TGTGCCAGCTCACGAGGCGCGAATAATGAAAAACTGTTTTTT.

In its sample, this clone was seen once. The V gene is TRBV27, the J gene TRBJ2-2; 8 bases line up with TRBD1. The CDR3 sequence is 16 residues long. Trimming removed 0 bases from V and 6 bases from J; junction bases left unmatched: 6. Germline V gene data show CDR1 as MNHEY and CDR2 as SMNVEV (reference sequence). CDR3 nucleotide sequence: TGTGCCAGCAGTTTATCGGCAGGGGGCGCCTCCGGGGAGCTGTTTTTT. Translation: CASSLSAGGASGELFF.

This chain links TRBV30 with TRBJ2-2, with unresolved D. Per germline, CDR1 GTSNPN and CDR2 SVGIG (reference sequence). V dropped 2 bases and J dropped 5 bases, with 12 bases sitting between them. CDR3 length: 14 residues. CDR3 bases: TGTGCCTGGAGTTTTTTGGAGTTTACCGGGGAGCTGTTTTTT. Amino acids: CAWSFLEFTGELFF.

The gene calls are TRBV2 and TRBJ2-5; 9 bases are a match to TRBD1. With 1 base clipped from V and 5 bases from J, the junction kept 2 bases outside the gene matches. The CDR3 contains 14 residues. Germline V gene data show CDR1 as SNHLY and CDR2 as FYNNEI. CDR3 protein: CASSEGTGEETQYF. The CDR3 DNA reads TGTGCCAGCAGTGAAGGGACAGGGGAGGAGACCCAGTACTTC.

The chain combines TRBV7-2 with TRBJ1-5; 7 nucleotides agree with TRBD1. CDR1 and CDR2 (germline): SGHTA, FQGNSA. The length of the CDR3 is 15 residues. V lost 1 base, J lost 6 bases, and 6 bases stayed unmatched. The CDR3 sequence: CASSLVETGSQPQHF. The CDR3 coding sequence is TGTGCCAGCAGCTTAGTTGAGACAGGGAGTCAGCCCCAGCATTTT.

The chain joins TRBV5-4 to TRBJ2-7; 13 nucleotides match TRBD2. Looked up from germline, CDR1 is SGHNT and CDR2 is YYREEE (reference sequence). V gave up 4 bases and J gave up 2 bases; unmatched junction bases: 9. The CDR3 has 17 amino acids. The CDR3 here is CASSLRLAGGAPYEQYF. As DNA, the CDR3 is TGTGCCAGCAGCCTCCGACTAGCGGGAGGAGCCCCCTACGAGCAGTACTTC.

V usage is TRBV6-5 and J usage is TRBJ2-5; a possible D gene is TRBD2 (5 bases). The CDR3 consists of 14 residues. Germline assignment: CDR1 MNHEY and CDR2 SVGAGI. V lost 5 bases and J 4 bases, leaving 14 bases between the germline ends. The CDR3 spells CASSNREMLETQYF. The CDR3 nucleotides are TGTGCCAGCAGTAACCGGGAAATGTTAGAGACCCAGTACTTC.

This chain uses TRBV21-1 with TRBJ1-3. TRBV21-1 is a pseudogene locus. The CDR3 loop spans 20 amino acids. The chain's CDR3 is CASSAPTTLMGLISGNTIYF. The CDR3 DNA reads TGTGCCAGCAGCGCCCCAACAACCCTTATGGGACTCATCTCTGGAAACACCATATATTTT.

The V and J genes are TRBV7-6 and TRBJ1-4, with 10 bases identical to TRBD1. The CDR3 consists of 14 residues. Germline-derived CDR1 and CDR2 are SGHVS and FNYEAQ. V shed 7 bases and J 8 bases; nucleotides not matched to a gene: 7. CDR3 nucleotide sequence: TGTGCCAGCAAAGGGGACAGGGGCCGCGAAAAACTGTTTTTT. Its protein is CASKGDRGREKLFF.